This TCR beta chain appears in the sequencing data of a study of cytomegalovirus exposure and HLA in healthy donors. Study-level background: Clustering assigned approximately 79% of the approximately 400 genotyped donors to the Caucasian-associated ancestry cluster. Findings of the study overall: Sequencing artifact likely explains a cluster of highly shared sequence variants.

Primers included in the PCR were 60 Vbeta and 13 Jbeta primers. Per the original data handling: In a later analysis, some 10 million of some 80 million unique beta chains occurred in at least two donors. Profiled with immunoSEQ multiplex PCR; TCRdb holds only in-frame clones, not every one. The V and J calls and clone size were taken over from that table, and D and trimming were inferred from the DNA. The table lists more than 150,000 clones, about three quarters of them singletons. As regards this clone: Its specificity is unknown.

The V gene's germline CDR1 is SGDLS and CDR2 YYNGEE. Trimming took 4 bases from V and 3 from J; bases not matched to a gene: 6. The CDR3 sequence is 16 residues long. This receptor was identified in a man aged 18 to 30 in good health and CMV-seronegative. This chain joins TRBV9 and TRBJ2-1; TRBD2 agrees at 11 bases. Sequenced: PBMCs. The CDR3 DNA is TGTGCCAGCAGCCCCCGTAGCGGGAGGGACTACAATGAGCAGTTCTTC. Translation gives CASSPRSGRDYNEQFF.